The 9 T cell receptor beta chains below all came from one sample that was sequenced in a study of T cell responses to AZD1222 COVID-19 vaccine. Repertoires were generated with immunoSEQ multiplex PCR, while TCRdb's copy carries only in-frame clones and drops some. The data show about 86,000 clones, about 92% seen once. The sample consisted of peripheral blood, taken on day 0 of AZD1222 vaccination. The origin of the receptors is an adult in good health.

The chain has TRBV6-5 and TRBJ1-5; D unresolved. The CDR3 spans 13 residues. Germline V gene lookup returns CDR1 MNHEY and CDR2 SVGAGI. V lost 8 bases and J 5 bases, leaving 13 bases between the germline ends. CDR3 DNA: TGTGCCAGCCGACCTTCATCTTATCAGCCCCAGCATTTT. Translated: CASRPSSYQPQHF.

The V call is TRBV28, the J call TRBJ2-1, with D possibly matching TRBD2 (5 bases). V lost 5 bases and J lost 7, with 21 bases in between. This CDR3 region has 16 residues. Looked up from germline, CDR1 is MDHEN and CDR2 is SYDVKM. CDR3 DNA sequence: TGTGCCAGCAGTACAATAGCGTTTCAAGCACGGAATGAGCAGTTCTTC. Its translation is CASSTIAFQARNEQFF.

The chain employs TRBV9 and TRBJ2-7; possibly TRBD2 for D (5 bases). The CDR3 runs to 14 residues. Germline V gene data show CDR1 as SGDLS and CDR2 as YYNGEE. The germline V and J ends were trimmed by 7 bases and 0 bases, with 14 bases remaining between them. As DNA, the CDR3 is TGTGCCAGCGCCGTCCGAGGGAGCTCCTACGAGCAGTACTTC. Protein: CASAVRGSSYEQYF.

The chain couples TRBV11-2 to TRBJ1-2, with D unresolved. V dropped 3 bases and J dropped 1 base, with 12 bases sitting between them. CDR1 and CDR2 from the germline V gene are SGHAT and FQNNGV. There are 15 residues in the CDR3. The CDR3 DNA reads TGTGCCAGCAGCTTCCAGGCAGGAGTTAACTATGGCTACACCTTC. Protein product: CASSFQAGVNYGYTF.

This chain connects TRBV6-2 or TRBV6-3 to TRBJ2-5, with D uncertain. CDR1 is MNHEY and CDR2 is SVGEGT in the germline V gene. The length of the CDR3 is 14 residues. Trimming removed 0 bases from V and 0 bases from J, with 5 bases in between. CDR3 protein: CASSYSRDQETQYF. The CDR3 DNA is TGTGCCAGCAGTTACTCCCGGGACCAAGAGACCCAGTACTTC.

The V and J genes are TRBV11-2 and TRBJ2-1; 7 positions agree with TRBD2. Per the germline V gene, CDR1 is SGHAT and CDR2 is FQNNGV. V lost 3 bases and J lost 13; bases outside the gene matches: 9. The CDR3 totals 13 residues. The CDR3 DNA follows: TGTGCCAGCAGCTTCACCCCGGGGGGAGCCCAGTTCTTC. It codes for CASSFTPGGAQFF.

In its sample, this clone was seen once. This rearrangement joins TRBV7-6 to TRBJ2-7; no clear D. This CDR3 region has 14 residues. Germline V gives CDR1 SGHVS, CDR2 FNYEAQ. The germline V and J ends were trimmed by 1 base and 4 bases, with 11 bases remaining between them. CDR3 amino acids: CASSLDASTYEQYF. For the CDR3, the DNA is TGTGCCAGCAGCTTAGACGCCTCAACTTACGAGCAGTACTTC.

The V call is TRBV6-5, the J call TRBJ2-7, with D unresolved. Trimming pared 6 bases from V and 3 bases from J, leaving 6 bases between. Germline CDR1 is MNHEY and CDR2 is SVGAGI. The CDR3 is made up of 11 amino acids. The CDR3 protein is CASRTNYEQYF. In DNA form, the CDR3 reads TGTGCCAGCAGAACTAACTACGAGCAGTACTTC.

The chain carries TRBV19 and TRBJ1-3; TRBD1 might be the D (5 bases). Germline V gene data show CDR1 as LNHDA and CDR2 as SQIVND (reference sequence). Trimming cost V 4 bases and J 4 bases, with 14 bases left between them. CDR3 size: 15 residues. CDR3 sequence reads: CASSNRQLGGNTIYF. The CDR3 DNA sequence: TGTGCCAGTAGTAATCGACAGCTTGGGGGAAACACCATATATTTT.